The T cell receptor beta chain described here comes from a study of blood T cell repertoires in COVID-19 (dated by TCRdb to the early 2020s). The study in broad terms: Collaborator samples came from the United States, Italy and Spain and covered acute and convalescent phases of COVID-19. The prospective study material was composed of cDNA or gDNA derived from T cells, B-cell-depleted T cells, or PBMCs. Deeply sampled blood TCRbeta repertoires from subjects exposed to, actively infected with, or recovered from COVID-19 were included in the dataset. A freely available public database, intended as a resource for researchers studying the immune response to SARS-CoV-2, is where the repertoires were released. The samples were drawn from two sources: the first 160 participants of the ongoing ImmuneRACE study, and about 1,300 subjects contributed by 6 global collaborators. The sample metadata nearly always contained a de-identified subject ID, COVID-19 status, age in years and sex. Where HLA class I and class II types were available, the types were taken from metadata supplied by the sample provider, not from assay-based typing.

TCRbeta CDR3 regions were amplified from genomic DNA using the immunoSEQ Assay, a bias-controlled multiplex PCR. The authors' analysis ran thus. Within the assay, amplification of reference gene primers was used to estimate how many nucleated cells each sample contained. To quantify the absolute abundance of each unique TCRbeta CDR3 rearrangement, sequence reads were collapsed and filtered. For each sample, productive Simpson clonality was calculated as the square root of Simpson's diversity index over productive rearrangements. Imported from immuneACCESS, the table was reduced by TCRdb to in-frame sequences with V and J called. These copies leave out some clones; in studies compared against another copy, an unresolved V gene accounts for under half, and the cause of the remainder is not known. V, J and clone size derive from that table, while D and trimming were established from the DNA sequence. The sample profile shows 260,000 or so clones; under 90% of them were found once. In total, the top ten clones hold 3% to 4.5% of the sample.

Measured from the cysteine to the phenylalanine, the CDR3 is 13 residues long. Only the CDR3 DNA stays, 39 bases, in frame from base 1. CDR1 LGHNA and CDR2 YNFKEQ were looked up in the germline V gene. Here is what the overall study found, with its caveats: The quantity of clinical and demographic metadata differed by source and by participant and was supplied without curation.

Points on this clone: Its recognized antigen is unknown. A read error may account for a junction end that differs from germline.

Participants in the prospective study were aged 18 to 89 years, lived in some 24 United States geographic areas, and enrolled through a virtual design. In the prospective study, participants were assigned to cohorts based on the clinical history participants reported in a screening survey and a study questionnaire. A participant counted as exposed if, within 2 weeks of entering the study, that participant had been in contact with someone who had a PCR-confirmed or clinician-diagnosed COVID-19 case. Mobile phlebotomists in the prospective study collected whole blood, serum and a nasopharyngeal or oropharyngeal swab from every participant. Over an approximately 2-month period, participants in the prospective study had the option of providing additional blood draws and questionnaires. Blood samples from the prospective study were shipped frozen or at room temperature prior to DNA extraction.

In this chain, TRBV4-2 is recombined with TRBJ1-4; 10 nucleotides in the junction match TRBD1. The sample taken for sequencing was PBMCs or T cells enriched from blood (not recorded which). The receptor's source is a middle-aged woman who had been exposed to COVID-19. The DNA sequence is given as TGTGCCAGCAGCCAAGAAGCGAGAGGGACAGGGGTTTTT. Translated, this gives CASSQEARGTGVF.